Below are 6 T cell receptor beta chains sequenced from a single sample in a study of T cells after yellow fever vaccination. TCRdb processed the 5' RACE reads anew with MiXCR; each CDR3 protein has one entry. The data contain about 330,000 distinct CDR3 sequences, around 6.8% of them singletons. The starting material was PBMCs, obtained about 41 days after the first yellow fever vaccination. The receptors were sampled from a man aged 18 to 29 who received the YFV17D yellow fever vaccine.

This clonotype was seen a few times. V gene TRBV12-3 or TRBV12-4 combines with J gene TRBJ2-3; D is uncertain. The CDR3 is made up of 15 amino acids. The V gene lost 7 bases and the J gene lost 2 bases, with 16 bases spanning the gap. The CDR3 bases are TGTGCCAGCACCCCATCGGGCAATCCCACAGATACGCAGTATTTT. As protein: CASTPSGNPTDTQYF.

The rearrangement links TRBV7-2 to TRBJ2-3; possibly TRBD2 for D (6 bases). V lost 4 bases, J lost 5 bases, and 19 bases lay in between. CDR1 is SGHTA, CDR2 FQGNSA, per germline. The CDR3 length is 16 residues. The CDR3 loop is CASSSHDARRGDTQYF. The CDR3 nucleotides are TGTGCCAGCAGCTCCCATGACGCTAGGAGGGGAGATACGCAGTATTTT.

This clonotype appeared many times. The DNA of the CDR3 is TGTGCCAGCAGTTTCGGAGGGGGTGAGCAGTTCTTC. Translation gives CASSFGGGEQFF. The chain couples TRBV7-3 to TRBJ2-1; the D call may be TRBD1 or TRBD2 (6 bases each). This CDR3 has 12 amino acids. Germline V lookup: CDR1 SGHTA, CDR2 FQGTGA. Trimming left V 6 bases short and J 9 bases short, with 12 bases between. Together with reference TRBV7-3 and TRBJ2-1, the CDR3 gives the full variable domain: GAGVSQTPSNKVTEKGKYVELRCDPISGHTALYWYRQSLGQGPEFLIYFQGTGAADDSGLPNDRFFAVRPEGSVSTLKIQRTERGDSAVYLCASSFGGGEQFFGPGTRLTVL.

This chain links TRBV18 with TRBJ2-3, with 9 bases aligning to TRBD1. Trimming cost V 4 bases and J 4 bases; bases outside gene matches: 9. The CDR3 is 16 residues long. Germline CDR1 reads KGHSH; CDR2 reads LQKENI. The CDR3 bases are TGTGCCAGCTCACGAAAATCGACAGGGGGTTCAGATACGCAGTATTTT. Its translation is CASSRKSTGGSDTQYF.

This clonotype was recorded many times. The rearrangement joins TRBV14 to TRBJ1-6; tentatively, D is TRBD1 (6 bases). V was pared by 0 bases and J by 11 bases, with 14 bases between. The CDR3 is 15 residues long. Germline V CDR1 and CDR2: SGHDN, FVKESK. The CDR3 here is CASSQEGALGTPLHF. In nucleotides, the CDR3 is TGTGCCAGCAGCCAAGAGGGGGCTCTCGGTACACCCCTCCACTTT.

The chain employs TRBV27 and TRBJ1-2, with 10 bases lining up with TRBD1. This CDR3 contains 15 residues. Germline CDR1 reads MNHEY; CDR2 reads SMNVEV (reference sequence). Trimming removed 6 bases from V and 7 bases from J; junction bases left unmatched: 11. CDR3 in amino acids: CASRSSGTGVFGYTF. CDR3 bases: TGTGCCAGCAGGTCCTCCGGGACAGGGGTTTTTGGCTACACCTTC.